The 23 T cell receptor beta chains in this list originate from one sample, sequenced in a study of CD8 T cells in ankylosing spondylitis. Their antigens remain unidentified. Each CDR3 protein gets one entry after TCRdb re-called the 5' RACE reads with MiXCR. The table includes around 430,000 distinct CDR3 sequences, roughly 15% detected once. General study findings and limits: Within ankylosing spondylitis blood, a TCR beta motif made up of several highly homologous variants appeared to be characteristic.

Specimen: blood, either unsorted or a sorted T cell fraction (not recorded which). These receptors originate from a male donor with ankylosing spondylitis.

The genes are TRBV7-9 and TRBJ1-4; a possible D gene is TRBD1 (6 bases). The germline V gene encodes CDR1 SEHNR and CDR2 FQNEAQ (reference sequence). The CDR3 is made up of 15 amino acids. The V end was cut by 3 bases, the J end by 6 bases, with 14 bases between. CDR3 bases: TGTGCCAGCAGCTTCTTCGGGACACAATATGAAAAACTGTTTTTT. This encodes CASSFFGTQYEKLFF.

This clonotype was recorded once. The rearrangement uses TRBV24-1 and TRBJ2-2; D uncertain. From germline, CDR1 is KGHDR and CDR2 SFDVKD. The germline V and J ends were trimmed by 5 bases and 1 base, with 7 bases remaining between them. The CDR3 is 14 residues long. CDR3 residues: CATSGEGNTGELFF. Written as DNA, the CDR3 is TGTGCCACCAGTGGGGAAGGGAACACCGGGGAGCTGTTTTTT.

The CDR3 reads CASSEGQGTGTQYF. The CDR3 nucleotides read TGTGCCAGCAGTGAAGGTCAGGGGACAGGGACCCAGTACTTC. The chain combines TRBV6-1 with TRBJ2-5, with 8 bases lining up with TRBD1. The germline CDR1 and CDR2 sequences are MNHNS and SASEGT. The trim removed 1 base at V and 7 bases at J, leaving 5 bases unmatched. The CDR3 has 14 amino acids.

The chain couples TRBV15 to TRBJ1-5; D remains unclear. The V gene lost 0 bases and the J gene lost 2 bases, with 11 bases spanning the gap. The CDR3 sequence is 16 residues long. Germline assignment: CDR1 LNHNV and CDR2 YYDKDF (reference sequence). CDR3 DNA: TGTGCCACCAGCAGAGATCAAAGGGCCCGCAATCAGCCCCAGCATTTT. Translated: CATSRDQRARNQPQHF.

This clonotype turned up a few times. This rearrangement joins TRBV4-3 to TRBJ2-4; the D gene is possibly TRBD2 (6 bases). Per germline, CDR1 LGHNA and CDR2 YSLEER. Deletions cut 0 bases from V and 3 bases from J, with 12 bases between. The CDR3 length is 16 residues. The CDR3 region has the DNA TGCGCCAGCAGCCAAGACCCGAGGGGAGGCAAAAACATTCAGTACTTC. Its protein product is CASSQDPRGGKNIQYF.

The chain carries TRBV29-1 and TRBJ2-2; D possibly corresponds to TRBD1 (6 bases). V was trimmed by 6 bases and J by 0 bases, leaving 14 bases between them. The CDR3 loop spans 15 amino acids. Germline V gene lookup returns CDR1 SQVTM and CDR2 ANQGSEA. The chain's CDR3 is CSVAQGLANTGELFF. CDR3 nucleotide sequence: TGCAGCGTCGCACAGGGCCTTGCGAACACCGGGGAGCTGTTTTTT.

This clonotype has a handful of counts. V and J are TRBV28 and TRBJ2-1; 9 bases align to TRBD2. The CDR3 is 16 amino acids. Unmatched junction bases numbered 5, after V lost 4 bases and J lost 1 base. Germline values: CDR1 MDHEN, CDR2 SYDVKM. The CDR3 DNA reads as TGTGCCAGCAGTTCCCCGCGGGGGGGATCCTACAATGAGCAGTTCTTC. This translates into CASSSPRGGSYNEQFF. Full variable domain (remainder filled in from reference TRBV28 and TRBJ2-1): DVKVTQSSRYLVKRTGEKVFLECVQDMDHENMFWYRQDPGLGLRLIYFSYDVKMKEKGDIPEGYSVSREKKERFSLILESASTNQTSMYLCASSSPRGGSYNEQFFGPGTRLTVL.

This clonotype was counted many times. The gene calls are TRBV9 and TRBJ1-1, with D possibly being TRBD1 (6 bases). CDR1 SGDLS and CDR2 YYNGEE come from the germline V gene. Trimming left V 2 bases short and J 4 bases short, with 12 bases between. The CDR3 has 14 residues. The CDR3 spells CASSVRGQGTEAFF. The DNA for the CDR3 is TGTGCCAGCAGCGTTCGGGGGCAGGGCACTGAAGCTTTCTTT.

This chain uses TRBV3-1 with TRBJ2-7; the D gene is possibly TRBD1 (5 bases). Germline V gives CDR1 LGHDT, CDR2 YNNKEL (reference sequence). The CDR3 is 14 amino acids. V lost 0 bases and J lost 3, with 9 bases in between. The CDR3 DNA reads TGTGCCAGCAGCCAAGAGGGGCTAGACTACGAGCAGTACTTC. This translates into CASSQEGLDYEQYF.

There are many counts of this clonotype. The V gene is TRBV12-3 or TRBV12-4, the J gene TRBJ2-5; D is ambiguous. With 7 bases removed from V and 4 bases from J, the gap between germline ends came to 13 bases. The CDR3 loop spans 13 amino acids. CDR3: CASTLRAGETQYF. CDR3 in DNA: TGTGCCAGCACCCTAAGGGCCGGAGAGACCCAGTACTTC.

CDR3 sequence: CASGGLGFAGAEQYF. CDR3 DNA sequence: TGTGCCAGCGGTGGTTTAGGGTTCGCGGGGGCCGAGCAGTACTTC. V gene TRBV28 combines with J gene TRBJ2-7, with D maybe TRBD2 (7 bases). The CDR3 contains 15 residues. The V end was cut by 8 bases, the J end by 6 bases, with 23 bases between. Germline V CDR1 and CDR2: MDHEN, SYDVKM.

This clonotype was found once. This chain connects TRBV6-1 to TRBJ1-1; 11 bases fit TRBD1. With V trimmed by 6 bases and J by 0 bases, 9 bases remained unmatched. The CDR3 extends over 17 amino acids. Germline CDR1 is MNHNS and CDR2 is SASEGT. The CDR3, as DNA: TGTGCCAGCAGCTCCGGACAGGGGGCCCTCATGAACACTGAAGCTTTCTTT. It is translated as CASSSGQGALMNTEAFF.

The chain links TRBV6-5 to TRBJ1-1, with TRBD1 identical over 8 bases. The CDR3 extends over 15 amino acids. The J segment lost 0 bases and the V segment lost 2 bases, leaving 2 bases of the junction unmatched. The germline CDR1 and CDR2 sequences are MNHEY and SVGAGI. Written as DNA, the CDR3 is TGTGCCAGCAGTTACGACAGGGGCGTGAACACTGAAGCTTTCTTT. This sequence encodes CASSYDRGVNTEAFF.

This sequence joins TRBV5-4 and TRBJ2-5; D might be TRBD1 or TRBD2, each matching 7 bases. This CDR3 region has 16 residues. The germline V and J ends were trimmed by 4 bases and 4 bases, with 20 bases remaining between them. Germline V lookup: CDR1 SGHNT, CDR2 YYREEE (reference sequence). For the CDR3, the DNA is TGTGCCAGCAGCGATAGGGGGCCCGGGGGGCCAGAGACCCAGTACTTC. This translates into CASSDRGPGGPETQYF.

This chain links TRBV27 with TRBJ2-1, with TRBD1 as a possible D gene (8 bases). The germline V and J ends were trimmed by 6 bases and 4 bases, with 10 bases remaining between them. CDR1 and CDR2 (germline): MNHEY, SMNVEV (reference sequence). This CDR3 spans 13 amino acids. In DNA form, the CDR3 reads TGTGCCAGCAGACAGGGGGGGTACAATGAGCAGTTCTTC. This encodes CASRQGGYNEQFF.

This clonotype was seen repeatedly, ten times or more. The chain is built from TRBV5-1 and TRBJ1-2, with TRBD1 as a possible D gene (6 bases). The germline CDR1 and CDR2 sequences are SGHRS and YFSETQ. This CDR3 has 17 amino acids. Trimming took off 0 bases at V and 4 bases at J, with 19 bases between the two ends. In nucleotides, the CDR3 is TGCGCCAGCAGCTTGGAAGGGGGAACGTCCCGGATCTATGGCTACACCTTC. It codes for CASSLEGGTSRIYGYTF.

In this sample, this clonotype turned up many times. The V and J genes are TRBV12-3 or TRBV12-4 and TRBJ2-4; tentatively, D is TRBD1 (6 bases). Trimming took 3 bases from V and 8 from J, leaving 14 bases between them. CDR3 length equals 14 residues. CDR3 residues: CASSLNRDGDIQYF. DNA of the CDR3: TGTGCCAGCAGTTTGAACAGGGACGGAGACATTCAGTACTTC.

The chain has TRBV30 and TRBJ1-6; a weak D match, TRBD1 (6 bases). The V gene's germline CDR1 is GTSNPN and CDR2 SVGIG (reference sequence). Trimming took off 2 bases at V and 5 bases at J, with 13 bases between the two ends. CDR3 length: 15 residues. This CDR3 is CAWSRGRADNSPLHF. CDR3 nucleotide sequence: TGTGCCTGGAGTCGGGGGCGAGCTGATAATTCACCCCTCCACTTT.

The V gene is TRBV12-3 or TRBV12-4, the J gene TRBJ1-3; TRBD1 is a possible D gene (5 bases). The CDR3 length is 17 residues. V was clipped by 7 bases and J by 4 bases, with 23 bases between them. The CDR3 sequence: CASTSFPPPGPGNTIYF. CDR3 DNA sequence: TGTGCCAGCACCTCTTTCCCGCCCCCGGGGCCCGGAAACACCATATATTTT.

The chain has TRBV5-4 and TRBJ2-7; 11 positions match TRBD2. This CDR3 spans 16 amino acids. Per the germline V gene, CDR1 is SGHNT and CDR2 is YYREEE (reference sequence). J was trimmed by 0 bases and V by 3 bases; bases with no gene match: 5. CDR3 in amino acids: CASSWDSGGGSYEQYF. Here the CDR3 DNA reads TGTGCCAGCAGCTGGGATAGCGGGGGGGGCTCCTACGAGCAGTACTTC. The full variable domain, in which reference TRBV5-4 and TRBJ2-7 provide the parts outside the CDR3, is ETGVTQSPTHLIKTRGQQVTLRCSSQSGHNTVSWYQQALGQGPQFIFQYYREEENGRGNFPPRFSGLQFPNYSSELNVNALELDDSALYLCASSWDSGGGSYEQYFGPGTRLTVT.

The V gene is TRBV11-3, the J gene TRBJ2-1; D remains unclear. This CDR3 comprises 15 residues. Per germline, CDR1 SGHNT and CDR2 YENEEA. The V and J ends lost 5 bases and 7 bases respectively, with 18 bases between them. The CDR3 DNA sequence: TGTGCCAGCAGCCTAGGTGGGCCTCCAACGAATGAGCAGTTCTTC. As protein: CASSLGGPPTNEQFF.

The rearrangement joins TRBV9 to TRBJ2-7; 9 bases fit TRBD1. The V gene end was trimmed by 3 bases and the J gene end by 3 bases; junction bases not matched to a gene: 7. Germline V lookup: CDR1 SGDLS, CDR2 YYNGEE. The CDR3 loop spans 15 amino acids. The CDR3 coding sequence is TGTGCCAGCAGCGCAGGACAGGGGTCAATCTACGAGCAGTACTTC. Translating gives CASSAGQGSIYEQYF. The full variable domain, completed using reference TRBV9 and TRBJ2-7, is DSGVTQTPKHLITATGQRVTLRCSPRSGDLSVYWYQQSLDQGLQFLIQYYNGEERAKGNILERFSAQQFPDLHSELNLSSLELGDSALYFCASSAGQGSIYEQYFGPGTRLTVT.

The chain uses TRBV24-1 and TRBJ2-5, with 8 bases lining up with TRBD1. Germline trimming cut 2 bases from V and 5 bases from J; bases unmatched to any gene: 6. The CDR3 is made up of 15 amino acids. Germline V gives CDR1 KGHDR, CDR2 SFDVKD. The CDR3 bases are TGTGCCACCAGTGATTCCAGGGGGCACGGGGAGACCCAGTACTTC. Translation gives CATSDSRGHGETQYF.